The T cell receptor (beta chain) described here comes from a study of blood T cell repertoires in COVID-19 (dated by TCRdb to 2020 to 2021). A note on the overall study: Samples from collaborators originated in the United States, Italy and Spain and spanned both the acute and convalescent phases of COVID-19. The prospective study material was composed of cDNA or gDNA derived from T cells, B-cell-depleted T cells, or PBMCs. HLA class I and class II types, where available, came from metadata supplied by the sample provider rather than from assay-based typing. Samples came from the ongoing ImmuneRACE study (first 160 participants) plus 1,254 subjects from 6 global collaborators. The repertoires were made available in a free public database intended to serve as a resource for research on the immune response to SARS-CoV-2. Sample metadata almost always included a de-identified subject ID, COVID-19 status, age in years and sex. Deeply sampled blood TCRbeta repertoires from subjects exposed to, actively infected with, or recovered from COVID-19 were included in the dataset.

TCRbeta CDR3 regions were amplified from genomic DNA by means of the immunoSEQ Assay, a bias-controlled multiplex PCR. Turning to the authors' computational methods: The number of nucleated cells in each sample was estimated from the amplification of reference gene primers within the assay. To quantify the absolute abundance of each unique TCRbeta CDR3 rearrangement, sequence reads were collapsed and filtered. For each sample, productive Simpson clonality was calculated as the square root of Simpson's diversity index across productive rearrangements. In its TCRdb copy, this immuneACCESS table keeps in-frame sequences only and misses some clones. Where compared with another copy, unresolved V genes explain less than half of these, and the others have no known cause. For V, J and clone size, that table is used; D and trimming come from the DNA. Recorded for this sample are more than 120,000 clones; 84% of them occurred a single time. Of the sample, 4.5% to 6% is held by the ten largest clones.

With regard to this clone: This receptor's antigen is unknown. No base quality values were provided; no much bigger clone lies one nucleotide off.

Whole blood was collected in K2EDTA tubes by collaborating institutions according to the institutions' own protocols. For TCRbeta analysis, collaborators shipped samples in one of three forms: frozen whole blood, isolated PBMCs, or DNA extracted from either of those sample types. Summary of the overall study and its limitations: The amount of clinical and demographic metadata varied by source and participant and was provided uncurated.

The CDR3 covers 12 residues, taking in both the cysteine and the phenylalanine. Left in the record is the CDR3 DNA by itself, 36 bases read in frame from the first base. V gives up 0 bases and J gives up 10 bases, and the segment between their germline ends measures 10 bases. CDR1 and CDR2 are drawn from the germline V gene (reference sequence): GTSNPN, SVGIG. The receptor was isolated from a human donor in a cohort sampled during active COVID-19. Sequencing used peripheral blood. The chain uses TRBV30 and TRBJ2-1; 5 matching bases give a weak D call of TRBD2. The encoded CDR3 is CAWSVPPGEQFF. The DNA reads as follows: TGTGCCTGGAGTGTACCTCCGGGAGAGCAGTTCTTC.